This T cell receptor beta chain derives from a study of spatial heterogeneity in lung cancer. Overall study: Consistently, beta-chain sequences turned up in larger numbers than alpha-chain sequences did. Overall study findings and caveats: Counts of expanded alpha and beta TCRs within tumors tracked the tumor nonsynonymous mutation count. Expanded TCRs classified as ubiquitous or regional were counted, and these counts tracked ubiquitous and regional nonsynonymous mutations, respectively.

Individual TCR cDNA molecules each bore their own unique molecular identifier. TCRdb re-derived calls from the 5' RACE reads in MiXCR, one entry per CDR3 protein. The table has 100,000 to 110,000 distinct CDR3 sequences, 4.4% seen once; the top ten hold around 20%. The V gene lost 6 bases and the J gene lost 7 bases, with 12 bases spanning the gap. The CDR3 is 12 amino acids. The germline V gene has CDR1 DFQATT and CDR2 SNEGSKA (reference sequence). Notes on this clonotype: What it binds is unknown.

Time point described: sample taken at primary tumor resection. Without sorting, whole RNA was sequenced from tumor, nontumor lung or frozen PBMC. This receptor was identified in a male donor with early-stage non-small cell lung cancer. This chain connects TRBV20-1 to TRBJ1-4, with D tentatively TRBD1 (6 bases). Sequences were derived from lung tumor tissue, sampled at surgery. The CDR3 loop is CSARGDVEKLFF. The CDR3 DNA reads TGCAGTGCCAGGGGCGATGTTGAAAAACTGTTTTTT.